These 2 T cell receptor beta chains were all obtained from the same sample, sequenced in a study of spatial heterogeneity in lung cancer. Time point defined: blood at routine non-recurrence follow-up after resection. TCRdb reprocessed the 5' RACE reads via MiXCR and lists one record per CDR3 protein. This sample has around 40,000 distinct CDR3 sequences; about 7.6% occur once, and the top ten carry 9.4%. The starting material was PBMCs, obtained at follow-up. The receptors come from a male donor with early-stage non-small cell lung cancer.

The chain combines TRBV6-5 with TRBJ1-1; D gene ambiguous. Trimming shortened V by 0 bases and J by 3 bases, and 11 bases separated the two germline ends. Germline assignment: CDR1 MNHEY and CDR2 SVGAGI. The CDR3 length is 15 residues. CDR3 coding DNA: TGTGCCAGCAGTTACTCCCTATCTGGGGACACTGAAGCTTTCTTT. Translated, it gives CASSYSLSGDTEAFF.

This clonotype was seen repeatedly, ten times or more. The chain is built from TRBV2 and TRBJ2-7; 7 nucleotides agree with TRBD2. Germline values: CDR1 SNHLY, CDR2 FYNNEI. This CDR3 is 14 amino acids long. After removal of 10 bases from V and 0 bases from J, the junction contained 9 bases not matched to a gene. In DNA form, the CDR3 reads TGTGCCATCCTGAGCGGGGCAAGCTCCTACGAGCAGTACTTC. Translation: CAILSGASSYEQYF.